Shown below are 2 T cell receptor beta chains from a single sample sequenced in a study of shared clonotypes between healthy human individuals. TCRdb keeps only in-frame clones here, not all; method: immunoSEQ multiplex PCR. The repertoire includes 150,000 to 200,000 clones, just under 95% of them detected once, and more than 0.06% sits in the top ten. The source material was naive CD4+ T cells sorted from blood. Noted subset: CD45RA+ positively selected. The receptors here all came from a woman in her twenties or thirties in good health.

The CDR3 is CASSPQGGNQPQHF. The CDR3 DNA reads TGTGCCAGCTCACCACAGGGGGGCAATCAGCCCCAGCATTTT. This chain connects TRBV18 to TRBJ1-5; possibly TRBD1 for D (6 bases). CDR1 KGHSH and CDR2 LQKENI come from the germline V gene. The CDR3 length is 14 residues. Trimming removed 1 base from V and 2 bases from J, with 6 bases in between.

This clone has a single count. The chain combines TRBV30 with TRBJ2-7; D is unresolved. The CDR3 consists of 12 residues. Trimming took off 5 bases at V and 3 bases at J, with 11 bases between the two ends. CDR1 is GTSNPN, CDR2 SVGIG, per germline (reference sequence). The CDR3 DNA follows: TGTGCCTGGGTTGGCTTTCTCTACGAGCAGTACTTC. Translated: CAWVGFLYEQYF.